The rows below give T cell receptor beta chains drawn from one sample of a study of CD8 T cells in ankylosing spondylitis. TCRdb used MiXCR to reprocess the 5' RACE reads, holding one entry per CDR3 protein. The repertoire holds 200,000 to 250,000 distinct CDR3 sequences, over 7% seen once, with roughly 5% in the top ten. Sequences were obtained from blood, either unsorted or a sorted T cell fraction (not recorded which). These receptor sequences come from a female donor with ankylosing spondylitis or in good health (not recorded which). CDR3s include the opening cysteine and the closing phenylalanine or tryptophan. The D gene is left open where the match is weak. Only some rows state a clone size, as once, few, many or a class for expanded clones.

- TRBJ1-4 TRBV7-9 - CASSRTGALQKLFF TGTGCCAGCAGTCGGACGGGCGCATTACAAAAACTGTTTTTT
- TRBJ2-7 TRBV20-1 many CSARDPSQSSYEQYF TGCAGTGCTAGAGATCCGTCTCAGAGCTCCTACGAGCAGTACTTC
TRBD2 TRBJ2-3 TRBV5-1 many CASSLEGRAGEDTQYF TGCGCCAGCAGCCTTGAAGGGAGGGCGGGTGAAGATACGCAGTATTTT
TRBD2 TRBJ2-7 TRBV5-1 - CASSSSGRLHEQYF TGCGCCAGCAGCTCGAGCGGGAGACTACACGAGCAGTACTTC
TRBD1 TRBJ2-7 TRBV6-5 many CASSYPPDREYEQYF TGTGCCAGCAGTTACCCTCCGGACAGGGAATACGAGCAGTACTTC
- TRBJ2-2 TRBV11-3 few CASSLLTGGELFF TGTGCCAGCAGCTTACTGACAGGCGGGGAGCTGTTTTTT
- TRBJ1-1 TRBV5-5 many CASSWDTPNTEAFF TGTGCCAGCAGCTGGGACACCCCGAACACTGAAGCTTTCTTT
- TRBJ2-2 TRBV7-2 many CASRPASGNTGELFF TGTGCCAGCAGGCCCGCTTCCGGGAACACCGGGGAGCTGTTTTTT
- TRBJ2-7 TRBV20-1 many CSARDQGFWREEQYF TGCAGTGCTAGAGATCAAGGCTTTTGGAGGGAGGAGCAGTACTTC
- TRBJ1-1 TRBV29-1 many CSVGMGDTEAFF TGCAGCGTTGGTATGGGTGACACTGAAGCTTTCTTT
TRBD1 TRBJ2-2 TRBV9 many CASSVGTGGAGELFF TGTGCCAGCAGCGTAGGGACAGGGGGGGCCGGGGAGCTGTTTTTT
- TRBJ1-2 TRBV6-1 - CASSVPETDLGYTF TGTGCCAGCAGTGTCCCGGAGACGGACCTCGGCTACACCTTC
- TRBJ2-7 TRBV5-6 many CASSSRGVHPDYEQYF TGTGCCAGCAGCTCGAGGGGAGTTCACCCGGACTACGAGCAGTACTTC
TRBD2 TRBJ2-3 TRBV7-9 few CASSPRLAALGTDTQYF TGTGCCAGCAGCCCAAGACTAGCAGCTCTTGGCACAGATACGCAGTATTTT
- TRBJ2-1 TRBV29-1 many CSVDGTGPDSGNNEQFF TGCAGCGTGGACGGGACAGGGCCAGATAGCGGGAACAATGAGCAGTTCTTC
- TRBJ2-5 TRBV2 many CASSESRGRGETQYF TGTGCCAGCAGTGAGAGCAGGGGACGAGGGGAGACCCAGTACTTC
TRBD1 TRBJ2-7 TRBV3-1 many CASSPRDSFYEQYF TGTGCCAGCAGCCCCCGGGACAGCTTCTACGAGCAGTACTTC